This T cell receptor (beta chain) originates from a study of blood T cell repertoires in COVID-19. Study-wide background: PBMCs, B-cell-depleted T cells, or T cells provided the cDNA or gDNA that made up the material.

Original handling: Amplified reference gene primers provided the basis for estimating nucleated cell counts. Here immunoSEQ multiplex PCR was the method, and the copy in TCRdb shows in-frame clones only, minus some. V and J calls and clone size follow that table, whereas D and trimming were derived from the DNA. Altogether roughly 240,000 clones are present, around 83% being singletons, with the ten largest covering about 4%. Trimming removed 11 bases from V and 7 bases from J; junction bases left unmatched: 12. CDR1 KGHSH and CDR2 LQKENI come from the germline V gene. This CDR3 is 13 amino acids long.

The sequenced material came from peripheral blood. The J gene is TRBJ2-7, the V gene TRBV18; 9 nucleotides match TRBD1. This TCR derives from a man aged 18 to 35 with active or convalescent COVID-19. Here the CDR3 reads CASVLGQGLEQYF. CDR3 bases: TGTGCCTCGGTCCTGGGACAGGGTCTTGAGCAGTACTTC.